This T cell receptor (beta chain) comes out of a study of circulating and synovial CD4+ cells in juvenile arthritis. In regard to this clone: Antigen unknown.

Trimming left V 4 bases short and J 4 bases short, with 14 bases between. The germline V gene encodes CDR1 SGDLS and CDR2 YYNGEE. The length of the CDR3 is 15 residues. General study findings and limits: Bulk blood CD4 samples held at least an order of magnitude more or fewer genomes than CPL. Compared with bulk blood, circulating pathogenic-like lymphocytes shared substantially more CDR3 sequences with synovial T cells. Diversity here was lower than in bulk blood CD4 cells.

Libraries were prepared by immunoSEQ multiplex PCR; TCRdb keeps only in-frame clonotypes and omits some of them. This sample has 30,000 to 35,000 clones, with over 95% found just once. Sequencing was performed on CD4+ T cells from blood. The chain is built from TRBV9 and TRBJ2-2; a weak D match, TRBD1 (5 bases). The source is a human donor with juvenile idiopathic arthritis. CDR3 loop: CASSPYGQSTGELFF. CDR3 nucleotides: TGTGCCAGCAGCCCATACGGACAAAGCACCGGGGAGCTGTTTTTT.